A selection of T cell receptor beta chains follows, all from one sample in a study of Ad26.COV2.S vaccination and SARS-CoV-2 variants. The data were produced by immunoSEQ multiplex PCR, yet TCRdb's version contains in-frame clones alone and is incomplete. The sample contains fewer than 600,000 clones, roughly 87% of which appear only once. The sample consisted of peripheral blood, taken in a trial of Ad26.COV2.S vaccine versus placebo. Source of these receptors: a person between 18 and 59 years old who received the Ad26.COV2.S COVID-19 vaccine or a placebo. Each CDR3 is given with its conserved first and last residue. A D gene is named only where the DNA matches it firmly. Expanded clones are given a class, and other clones once, few, many or no size at all.

CDR3 DNA	CDR3 protein	clone size	CDR3 length	D gene	V gene	J gene
TGTGCCAGCAGTGAAGGGGGGACACTGACCTACGAGCAGTACTTC	CASSEGGTLTYEQYF	.	15	.	TRBV2	TRBJ2-7
TGCGCCAGCAGCACGGAAACAGGGGGCGAGAACACCGGGGAGCTGTTTTTT	CASSTETGGENTGELFF	.	17	TRBD1	TRBV5-1	TRBJ2-2
TGTGCCAGCAGCCAGGTAACCGGGACAGCTAAACCCCCCTCCTACAATGAGCAGTTCTTC	CASSQVTGTAKPPSYNEQFF	once	20	TRBD1	TRBV3-1/TRBV3-2	TRBJ2-1
TGTGCCAGCAGTTTTGAGGTCAACCAGCCCCAGCATTTT	CASSFEVNQPQHF	.	13	.	TRBV12-3/TRBV12-4	TRBJ1-5
TGTGCCAGCAGTTACGACCGAACAGGGGACAATGAGCAGTTCTTC	CASSYDRTGDNEQFF	.	15	TRBD1	TRBV6-2/TRBV6-3	TRBJ2-1
TGTGCCAGCAGCTTAGTTGGAAGAGAAGCTTTCTTT	CASSLVGREAFF	.	12	.	TRBV7-8	TRBJ1-1
TGTGCCAGCAGCAAACAACCGGGACTAGCAGGCAAGACCCAGTACTTC	CASSKQPGLAGKTQYF	.	16	TRBD2	TRBV27	TRBJ2-5
TGTGCCAGTAGTATCCAGATCAGGGGAGAAAAACTGTTTTTT	CASSIQIRGEKLFF	.	14	.	TRBV19	TRBJ1-4
TGTGCCAGCAGGGCTGGGGCCAACGTCCTGACTTTC	CASRAGANVLTF	once	12	.	TRBV2	TRBJ2-6
TGTGCCAGCAGCCCAACAGACAGGGGTGGGTACTTC	CASSPTDRGGYF	once	12	TRBD1	TRBV16	TRBJ2-7
TGTGCCAGCAGGGGCCTTCAGGGGCGTCTCTCCTACAATGAGCAGTTCTTC	CASRGLQGRLSYNEQFF	.	17	.	TRBV27	TRBJ2-1
TGTGCCAGCACCTCCCTTCGGGGCGTGGGATCCTACACCTTC	CASTSLRGVGSYTF	.	14	.	TRBV6-4	TRBJ1-2
TGCGCCAGCAGCCCTATGGTCGTCGGGACAGGGCCCCTCCAGGTGCAGTTCTTC	CASSPMVVGTGPLQVQFF	once	18	TRBD1	TRBV5-1	TRBJ2-1
TGTGCCAGCAGCCCCTGGGGACAGGGGGCAAACACTGAAGCTTTCTTT	CASSPWGQGANTEAFF	.	16	TRBD1	TRBV3-1/TRBV3-2	TRBJ1-1
TGCGCCAGCAGCCTAACCGGGACAGGGAGTACTGATACGCAGTATTTT	CASSLTGTGSTDTQYF	once	16	TRBD1	TRBV5-1	TRBJ2-3
TGTGCCACCCGACTTGTGGGGCAAAATTCACCCCTCCACTTT	CATRLVGQNSPLHF	.	14	.	TRBV6-6	TRBJ1-6
TGTGCCAGCAGTTACGGGCAGGCCGGCGAAAAACTGTTTTTT	CASSYGQAGEKLFF	.	14	.	TRBV6-5	TRBJ1-4
TGCGCCAGCAGCCAAGATGGCTATGGCTACACCTTC	CASSQDGYGYTF	.	12	.	TRBV4-3	TRBJ1-2
TGCGCCAGCAGCCAAGTCGTGTCTAGCGATGAGCAGTTCTTC	CASSQVVSSDEQFF	once	14	.	TRBV4-1	TRBJ2-1
TGTGCCAGTAGTTTATTCATGGGGGTATACGATGAGCAGTTCTTC	CASSLFMGVYDEQFF	.	15	.	TRBV19	TRBJ2-1
TGTGCCAGCAGTTCCGACAGGGGGCGAAACACTGAAGCTTTCTTT	CASSSDRGRNTEAFF	.	15	TRBD1	TRBV27	TRBJ1-1
TGTGCCAGTAGTATCAGACAGGGGGTTCAGCCCCAGCATTTT	CASSIRQGVQPQHF	few	14	TRBD1	TRBV19	TRBJ1-5
TGTGCCAGCAGTAACGACCCGCGTCATGAGCAGTTCTTC	CASSNDPRHEQFF	.	13	.	TRBV27	TRBJ2-1
TGTGCCAGCAGCTTCAGCGGCGAAGAGACCCAGTACTTC	CASSFSGEETQYF	.	13	.	TRBV7-2	TRBJ2-5
TGTGCCAGCAATCGGTTTCCACCCGTCCAGGAGACCCAGTACTTC	CASNRFPPVQETQYF	.	15	.	TRBV2	TRBJ2-5
TGTGCCAGCAGTGGGGGAATTTACTATGGCTACACCTTC	CASSGGIYYGYTF	.	13	.	TRBV6-6	TRBJ1-2
TGTGCCAGCAGCCAACTGGGGACTAGCGGGAACGGGAACTCCTACAATGAGCAGTTCTTC	CASSQLGTSGNGNSYNEQFF	.	20	TRBD2	TRBV3-1/TRBV3-2	TRBJ2-1
TGTGCCAGTAGTATCTCCGGACAGAGCTACGAGCAGTACTTC	CASSISGQSYEQYF	.	14	.	TRBV19	TRBJ2-7
TGTGCCAGCAGTCCCGGGGGACAGACTTACGAGCAGTACTTC	CASSPGGQTYEQYF	.	14	.	TRBV6-5	TRBJ2-7
TGTGCCAGCAGCGTAGTGGGGACTAGCGGGAGGAGATTGAATGAGCAGTTCTTC	CASSVVGTSGRRLNEQFF	.	18	TRBD2	TRBV9	TRBJ2-1
TGTGCCAGCAGCTCCAGGCGCAGGGGGCCTTATCAGCCCCAGCATTTT	CASSSRRRGPYQPQHF	.	16	TRBD1	TRBV7-3	TRBJ1-5
TGTGCCAGCCGGCCTAGCGAACCCTACGAGCAGTACTTC	CASRPSEPYEQYF	.	13	.	TRBV6-5	TRBJ2-7
TGTGCCAGCAGTTTGAGTTCCGGAAACACCATATATTTT	CASSLSSGNTIYF	.	13	.	TRBV12-3/TRBV12-4	TRBJ1-3
TGTGCCAGCTCACCCTTGCGGGCTGAGGGGGAAAAACTGTTTTTT	CASSPLRAEGEKLFF	.	15	.	TRBV18	TRBJ1-4
TGTGCCAGCTCACCGAGGGGACAGGGAAAAGAGACCCAGTACTTC	CASSPRGQGKETQYF	.	15	TRBD1	TRBV18	TRBJ2-5
TGCGCCAGCAGCCTCCGGGGGGCGAACACCGGGGAGCTGTTTTTT	CASSLRGANTGELFF	once	15	TRBD2	TRBV4-1	TRBJ2-2
TGTGCCAGCAGTCGTTTCTCCTACGAGCAGTACTTC	CASSRFSYEQYF	.	12	.	TRBV6-5	TRBJ2-7
TGTGCCAGCAGCGACCTACTAGGGGTATTTGATGGCTACACCTTC	CASSDLLGVFDGYTF	.	15	.	TRBV6-5	TRBJ1-2
TGTGCCAGCAGCAAAGTACAGGAAGCTTTCTTT	CASSKVQEAFF	.	11	.	TRBV21-1	TRBJ1-1
TGTGCCAGCAGCCGCGGGACAGACTTATATGGCTACACCTTC	CASSRGTDLYGYTF	.	14	TRBD1	TRBV3-1/TRBV3-2	TRBJ1-2
TGTGCCAGCAGTTTAATTTCTCAAGAGACCCAGTACTTC	CASSLISQETQYF	many	13	.	TRBV12-3/TRBV12-4	TRBJ2-5
TGCGCCAGCAGCTTGAAACAGCCGATGAACACTGAAGCTTTCTTT	CASSLKQPMNTEAFF	.	15	.	TRBV5-1	TRBJ1-1
TGTGCCTGGAGTAAGGAGAAGTTTAGCAATCAGCCCCAGCATTTT	CAWSKEKFSNQPQHF	.	15	.	TRBV30	TRBJ1-5
TGTGCCAGCAATGGGGGGGGAGATACGCAGTATTTT	CASNGGGDTQYF	.	12	TRBD2	TRBV25-1	TRBJ2-3
TGCGCCAGCAGCGTGGAGGTCCAAGAGACCCAGTACTTC	CASSVEVQETQYF	.	13	.	TRBV5-1	TRBJ2-5
TGTGCCTGGAGTGCCGACAGCCATAGCAATCAGCCCCAGCATTTT	CAWSADSHSNQPQHF	.	15	.	TRBV30	TRBJ1-5
TGCGCCAGCAGCCACAGGTTTCTGGGCTATGGCTACACCTTC	CASSHRFLGYGYTF	few	14	.	TRBV4-1	TRBJ1-2
TGTGCCGTACAGCCCCCGGGACTAGCTGGCGAGCAGTACTTC	CAVQPPGLAGEQYF	.	14	TRBD2	TRBV10-3	TRBJ2-7
TGTGCCAGTAGTATCAGGGAGGGAGAGAACTATGGCTACACCTTC	CASSIREGENYGYTF	.	15	.	TRBV19	TRBJ1-2
TGTGCCAGCAGGACAGCAACTAACACTGAAGCTTTCTTT	CASRTATNTEAFF	.	13	.	TRBV2	TRBJ1-1
TGTGCCAGCAGCTTAGGGCAGGGGTGGGAGACCCAGTACTTC	CASSLGQGWETQYF	once	14	.	TRBV7-6	TRBJ2-5
TGCGCCAGCAGTACCGGGGAAACCGAGACCCAGTACTTC	CASSTGETETQYF	.	13	.	TRBV5-1	TRBJ2-5
TGTGCCAGCAGCTGGAGCGGTGACGGGACTAGCGATAATAGGGAGACCCAGTACTTC	CASSWSGDGTSDNRETQYF	.	19	TRBD2	TRBV28	TRBJ2-5